What follows describes a single T cell receptor (beta chain). The data derive from a study of blood T cell repertoires in COVID-19. Overall study context: The United States, Italy and Spain provided the acute and convalescent COVID-19 samples.

How the authors handled the data: Amplified reference gene primers provided the basis for estimating nucleated cell counts. Sequenced by immunoSEQ multiplex PCR; TCRdb stores in-frame clones only, minus some. V and J calls and clone size are copied from that table; D and trimming were computed from the DNA. Of a few hundred thousand clones listed, around 85% were seen once; the top ten hold 3.8%. Everyone who took part was about 18 to 90 years old, and they came from 24 US areas. Participant-given clinical history determined each cohort assignment. This clonotype originated in a woman aged 40 to 49 with acute COVID-19. What was sequenced was PBMCs or T cells enriched from blood (not recorded which).

CDR3 protein: CASSLGRRGYTF. The CDR3 bases are TGTGCCAGCAGCTTAGGGAGGAGAGGCTACACCTTC. V and J are TRBV5-6 and TRBJ1-2; D is uncertain. The germline V and J ends were trimmed by 2 bases and 8 bases, with 10 bases remaining between them. CDR3 length equals 12 residues. Looked up from germline, CDR1 is SGHDT and CDR2 is YYEEEE. Looking up the rest from reference TRBV5-6 and TRBJ1-2 gives the full variable domain: DAGVTQSPTHLIKTRGQQVTLRCSPKSGHDTVSWYQQALGQGPQFIFQYYEEEERQRGNFPDRFSGHQFPNYSSELNVNALLLGDSALYLCASSLGRRGYTFGSGTRLTVV.